The rows below give T cell receptor beta chains drawn from one sample of a study of CD8 T cells in Susac syndrome. TCRdb reprocessed the immunoSEQ multiplex PCR reads with MiXCR, giving one entry per CDR3 protein. The sample lists roughly 130,000 distinct CDR3 sequences, around 94% seen once, with 0.095% to 0.15% in the top ten. Sequencing was done on a sample of CD4+ T cells from PBMCs. The source of these receptors is a human donor with multiple sclerosis. The CDR3 runs from the conserved cysteine through the conserved F or W. D genes are given only for firm matches. Rows give clone size only sometimes, using once, few, many, or a class for an expanded clone.

abundance	v_gene	d_gene	j_gene	CDR3aa	CDR3nt
-	TRBV14	TRBD1	TRBJ2-7	CASSLPPGQGPLYF	TGTGCCAGCAGCCTCCCTCCGGGACAGGGTCCCCTGTACTTC
-	TRBV4-2	TRBD2	TRBJ2-5	CASSQDTGGETQYF	TGTGCCAGCAGCCAAGATACGGGAGGAGAGACCCAGTACTTC
-	TRBV3-1	-	TRBJ1-2	CASSQQTGYGYTF	TGTGCCAGCAGCCAACAGACAGGCTATGGCTACACCTTC
once	TRBV12-3/TRBV12-4	-	TRBJ2-6	CASSFLGMRAGANVLTF	TGTGCCAGCAGTTTTCTCGGAATGAGGGCTGGGGCCAACGTCCTGACTTTC
-	TRBV19	-	TRBJ1-1	CASNLGPSGLAEAFF	TGTGCCAGTAATTTGGGCCCATCCGGGCTGGCTGAAGCTTTCTTT
-	TRBV29-1	-	TRBJ2-7	CSVESTGLNEQYF	TGCAGCGTTGAATCTACAGGGTTGAACGAGCAGTACTTC
-	TRBV30	-	TRBJ2-3	CAWSIATTRGSWYF	TGTGCCTGGAGTATAGCCACTACAAGGGGTAGTTGGTATTTT
-	TRBV6-6	TRBD2	TRBJ2-7	CASARGLAGVEQYF	TGTGCCAGCGCAAGGGGGCTAGCGGGAGTTGAGCAGTACTTC
-	TRBV5-1	-	TRBJ1-6	CASSFLGGQDSPLHF	TGCGCCAGCAGCTTTTTAGGTGGGCAAGATTCACCCCTCCACTTT
-	TRBV4-1	-	TRBJ1-2	CASSQDVGRGGGGYTF	TGCGCCAGCAGCCAAGATGTGGGAAGGGGAGGTGGTGGCTACACCTTC
-	TRBV5-1	-	TRBJ2-2	CASRVLSGELFF	TGCGCCAGCCGAGTCTTATCCGGGGAGCTGTTTTTT